This T cell receptor beta chain comes out of a study of T cells in Graves' hyperthyroidism and ophthalmopathy. The length of the CDR3 is 12 residues. Germline lookup yields CDR1 DFQATT and CDR2 SNEGSKA (reference sequence). This clonotype was seen once. One junction end disagrees with the germline gene, perhaps due to a read error. The study based diagnoses on clinical symptoms, serum thyroxine and TRAb, thyroid ultrasound and orbital computed tomography. TCR beta CDR3 regions were amplified from RNA transcripts. The TCR CDR3 first-round RT-PCR relied on the HTBI primer set. MiXCR, run by TCRdb on the multiplex PCR reads, gives a single entry per CDR3 protein. Of 800,000 or so distinct CDR3 sequences detected, 38% appear once; the ten largest clones hold roughly 8.3%.

Specimen: blood. The chain has TRBV20-1 and TRBJ1-1; 7 bases match TRBD1. The clonotype comes from a man aged 18 to 29 with Graves' hyperthyroidism. CDR3 nucleotides: TGCAGTGTTAGAGCAGGGGGGACTGAAGCTTTCTTT. It specifies CSVRAGGTEAFF.